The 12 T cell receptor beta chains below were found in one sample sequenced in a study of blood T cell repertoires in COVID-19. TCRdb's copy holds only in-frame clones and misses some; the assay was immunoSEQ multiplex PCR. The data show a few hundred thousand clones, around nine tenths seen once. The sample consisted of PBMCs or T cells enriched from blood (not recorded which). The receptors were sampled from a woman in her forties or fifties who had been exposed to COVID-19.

Here the CDR3 reads CASGGTGIIQPQHF. DNA for the CDR3: TGTGCCAGCGGCGGGACAGGGATTATCCAGCCCCAGCATTTT. This sequence joins TRBV6-5 and TRBJ1-5, with 9 nucleotides matching TRBD1. V shed 8 bases and J 7 bases; nucleotides not matched to a gene: 9. Per the germline V gene, CDR1 is MNHEY and CDR2 is SVGAGI. The CDR3 contains 14 residues.

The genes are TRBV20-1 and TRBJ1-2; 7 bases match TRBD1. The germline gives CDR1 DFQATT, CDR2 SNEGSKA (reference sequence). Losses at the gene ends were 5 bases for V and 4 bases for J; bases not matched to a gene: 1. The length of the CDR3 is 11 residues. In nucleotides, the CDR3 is TGCAGTGCTGGGACAGTCTATGGCTACACCTTC. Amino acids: CSAGTVYGYTF.

CDR3 in DNA: TGTGCCAGCAGCCACGAACTAGCTAAAGATACGCAGTATTTT. The encoded protein is CASSHELAKDTQYF. This chain joins TRBV4-2 and TRBJ2-3, with D maybe TRBD2 (6 bases). Between the trimmed V and J ends, which lost 3 bases and 5 bases, there was a span of 12 bases. This CDR3 is 14 amino acids long. Germline CDR1 and CDR2: LGHNA and YNFKEQ.

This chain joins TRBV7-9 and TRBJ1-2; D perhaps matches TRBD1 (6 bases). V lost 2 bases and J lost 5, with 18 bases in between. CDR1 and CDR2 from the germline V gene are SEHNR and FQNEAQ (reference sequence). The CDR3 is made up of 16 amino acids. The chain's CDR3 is CASSLSNPTGSYGYTF. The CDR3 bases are TGTGCCAGCAGCTTATCAAATCCTACAGGGTCGTATGGCTACACCTTC.

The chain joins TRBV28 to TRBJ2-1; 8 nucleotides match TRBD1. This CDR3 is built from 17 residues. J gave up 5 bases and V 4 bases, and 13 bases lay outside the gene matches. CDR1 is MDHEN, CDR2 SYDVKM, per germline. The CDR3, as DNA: TGTGCCAGCAGTTCGTACGCCCGGGACAGGACGAACAATGAGCAGTTCTTC. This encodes CASSSYARDRTNNEQFF.

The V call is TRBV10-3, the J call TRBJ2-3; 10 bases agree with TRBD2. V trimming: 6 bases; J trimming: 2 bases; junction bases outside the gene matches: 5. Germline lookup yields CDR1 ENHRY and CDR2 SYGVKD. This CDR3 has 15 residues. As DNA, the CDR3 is TGTGCCATCAGCCAACTAGCGGGGAACACAGATACGCAGTATTTT. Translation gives CAISQLAGNTDTQYF.

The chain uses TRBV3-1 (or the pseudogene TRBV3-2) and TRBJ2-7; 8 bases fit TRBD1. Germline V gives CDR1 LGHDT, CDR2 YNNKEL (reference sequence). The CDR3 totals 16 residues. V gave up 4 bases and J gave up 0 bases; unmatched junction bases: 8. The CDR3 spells CASSRSRGPSSYEQYF. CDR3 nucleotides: TGTGCCAGCAGCCGTTCCAGGGGGCCGAGCTCCTACGAGCAGTACTTC.

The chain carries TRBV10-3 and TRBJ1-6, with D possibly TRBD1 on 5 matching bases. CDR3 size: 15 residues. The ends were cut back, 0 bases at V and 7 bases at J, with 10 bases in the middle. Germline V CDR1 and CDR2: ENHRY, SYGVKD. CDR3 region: CAISESDNGNSPLHF. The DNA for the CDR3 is TGTGCCATCAGTGAGTCGGACAACGGCAATTCACCCCTCCACTTT.

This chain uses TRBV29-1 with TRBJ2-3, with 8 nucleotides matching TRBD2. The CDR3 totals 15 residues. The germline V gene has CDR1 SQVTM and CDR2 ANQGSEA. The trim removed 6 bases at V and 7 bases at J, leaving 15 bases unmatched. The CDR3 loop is CSVGAGGQTAYTQYF. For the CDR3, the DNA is TGCAGCGTGGGTGCGGGGGGTCAGACCGCATATACGCAGTATTTT.

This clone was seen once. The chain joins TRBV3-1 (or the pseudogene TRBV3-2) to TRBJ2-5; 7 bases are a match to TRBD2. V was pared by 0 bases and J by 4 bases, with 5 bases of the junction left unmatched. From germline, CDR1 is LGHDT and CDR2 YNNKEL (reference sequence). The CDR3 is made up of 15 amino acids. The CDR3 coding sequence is TGTGCCAGCAGCCAAGATCCCAGGGAGGGAGAGACCCAGTACTTC. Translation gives CASSQDPREGETQYF.

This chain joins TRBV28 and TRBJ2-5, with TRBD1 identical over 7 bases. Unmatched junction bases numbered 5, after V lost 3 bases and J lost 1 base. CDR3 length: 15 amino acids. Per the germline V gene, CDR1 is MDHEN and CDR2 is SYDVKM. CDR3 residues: CASSLRQGFQETQYF. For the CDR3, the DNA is TGTGCCAGCAGTTTGCGACAGGGATTCCAAGAGACCCAGTACTTC.

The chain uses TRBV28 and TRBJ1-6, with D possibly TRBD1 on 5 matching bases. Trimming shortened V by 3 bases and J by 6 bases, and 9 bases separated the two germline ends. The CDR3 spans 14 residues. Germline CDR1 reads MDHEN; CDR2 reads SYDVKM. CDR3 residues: CASSFDSVNSPLHF. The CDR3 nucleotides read TGTGCCAGCAGTTTTGACAGCGTTAATTCACCCCTCCACTTT.